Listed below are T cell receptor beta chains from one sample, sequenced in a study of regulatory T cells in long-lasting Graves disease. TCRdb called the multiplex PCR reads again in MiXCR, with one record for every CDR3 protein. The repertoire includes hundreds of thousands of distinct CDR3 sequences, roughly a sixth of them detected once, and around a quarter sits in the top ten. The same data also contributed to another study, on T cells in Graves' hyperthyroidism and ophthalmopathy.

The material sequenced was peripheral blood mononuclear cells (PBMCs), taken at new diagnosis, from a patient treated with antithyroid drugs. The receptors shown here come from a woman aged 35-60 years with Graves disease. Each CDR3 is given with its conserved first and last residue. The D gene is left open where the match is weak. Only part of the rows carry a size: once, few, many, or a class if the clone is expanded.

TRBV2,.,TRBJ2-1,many,TGTGCCACAGACAGTCCCGGGCAGTTCTTC,CATDSPGQFF
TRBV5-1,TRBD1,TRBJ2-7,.,TGCGCCAGCAGCTTGGCCGTAGGGGGACAGACCTACGAGCAGTACTTC,CASSLAVGGQTYEQYF
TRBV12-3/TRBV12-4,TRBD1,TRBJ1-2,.,TGTGCCAGCACCCCCGGGACAGGGAATGGCTACACCTTC,CASTPGTGNGYTF
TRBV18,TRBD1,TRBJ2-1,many,TGTGCCAGCTCACTACAGGGGGCGAAGGTGAATGAGCAGTTCTTC,CASSLQGAKVNEQFF
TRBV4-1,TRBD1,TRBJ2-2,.,TGCGCCAGCAGCCAGACAGGGATCGGGGAGCTGTTTTTT,CASSQTGIGELFF
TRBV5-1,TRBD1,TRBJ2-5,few,TGCGCCAGCAGCTCTTTGACAGGGGTCCTTGGGGAGACCCAGTACTTC,CASSSLTGVLGETQYF
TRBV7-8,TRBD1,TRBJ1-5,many,TGTGCCAGCAGGTCCACGGGACAGGGGGGTCAGCCCCAGCATTTT,CASRSTGQGGQPQHF
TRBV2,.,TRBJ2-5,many,TGTGCCAGCATTGAAGGGGGGGTCTGGGAGACCCAGTACTTC,CASIEGGVWETQYF
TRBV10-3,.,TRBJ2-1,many,TGTGCCATCAGGGGAACGGGATCCTACAATGAGCAGTTCTTC,CAIRGTGSYNEQFF
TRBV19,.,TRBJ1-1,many,TGTGCCAGTAGTACCTGGCTTCGACCCAGCGCTGAAGCTTTCTTT,CASSTWLRPSAEAFF
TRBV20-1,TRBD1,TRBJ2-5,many,TGCAGTGCTAGGGATCAACAGGGGGCACGAGAGACCCAGTACTTC,CSARDQQGARETQYF
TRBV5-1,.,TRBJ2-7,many,TGCGCCAGCAGCTTGGAAAGGGGGTACGAGCAGTACTTC,CASSLERGYEQYF
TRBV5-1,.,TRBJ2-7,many,TGCGCCAGCAGCTGGGGACAAGCCTACGAGCAGTACTTC,CASSWGQAYEQYF
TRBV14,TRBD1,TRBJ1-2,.,TGTGCCAGCAGTCTGGACAGGTTGGGTGGCTACACCTTC,CASSLDRLGGYTF
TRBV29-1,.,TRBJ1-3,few,TGCAGCGTTGGAGGTCGTGGAAACACCATATATTTT,CSVGGRGNTIYF
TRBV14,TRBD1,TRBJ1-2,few,TGTGCCAGCAGCCAAGACGGACAGGGGCGCGGCTACACCTTC,CASSQDGQGRGYTF
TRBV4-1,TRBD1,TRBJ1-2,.,TGCGCCAGCAGCCGGGACAGGTTACGAGGCTACACCTTC,CASSRDRLRGYTF
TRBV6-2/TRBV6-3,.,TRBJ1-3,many,TGTGCCAGCAGTTACTCCGGGGCTAGCTCTGGAAACACCATATATTTT,CASSYSGASSGNTIYF
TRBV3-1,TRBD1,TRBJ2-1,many,TGTGCCAGCAGCCAATCCCCAGGGGGCTACAATGAGCAGTTCTTC,CASSQSPGGYNEQFF
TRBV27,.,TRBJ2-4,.,TGTGCCAGCAGTTCAAACATGCTACTAGCCAAAAACATTCAGTACTTC,CASSSNMLLAKNIQYF
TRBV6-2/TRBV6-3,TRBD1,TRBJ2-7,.,TGTGCCAGCAGGGACAGGGGAAACGAGCAGTACTTC,CASRDRGNEQYF
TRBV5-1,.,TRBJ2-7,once,TGCGCCAGCAGCTCGCCTATTGCAGGGCACTACGAGCAGTACTTC,CASSSPIAGHYEQYF
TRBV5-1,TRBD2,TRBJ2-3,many,TGCGCCAGCAGCTTTGGCGCTAGCGGGGGCAGCACAGATACGCAGTATTTT,CASSFGASGGSTDTQYF
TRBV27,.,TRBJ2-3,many,TGTGCCAGCAGCTCCCCATATAGGGAACGCACAGATACGCAGTATTTT,CASSSPYRERTDTQYF
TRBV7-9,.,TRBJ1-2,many,TGTGCCAGCAGCTCCCCCGAGGACAGCTATGGCTACACCTTC,CASSSPEDSYGYTF
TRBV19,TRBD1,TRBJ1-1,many,TGTGCCAGTAGCCTTTCCGGACAGGGTTCTGAAGCTTTCTTT,CASSLSGQGSEAFF
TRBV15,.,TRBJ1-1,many,TGTGCCACCAGCAGAGGGGCGTACACTGAAGCTTTCTTT,CATSRGAYTEAFF
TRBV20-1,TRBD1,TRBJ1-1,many,TGCAGTGCTAGAATACGACAGGGGGCTCTGAACACTGAAGCTTTCTTT,CSARIRQGALNTEAFF
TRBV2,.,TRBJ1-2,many,TGTGCCAGCAGTTTAGACGGGCTCTATGGCTACACCTTC,CASSLDGLYGYTF
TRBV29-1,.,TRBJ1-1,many,TGCAGCGTTGTGGGTGGTGAAGCTTTCTTT,CSVVGGEAFF
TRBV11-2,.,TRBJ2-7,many,TGTGCCAGCAGCGCCGGGGGTCGTAGCGAGCAGTACTTC,CASSAGGRSEQYF
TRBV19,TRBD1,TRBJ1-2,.,TGTGCCTGCGGACAGGGGAGCGGCTACACCTTC,CACGQGSGYTF
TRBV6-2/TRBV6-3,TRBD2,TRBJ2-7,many,TGTGCCAGCAGACTCGAGCGGGGGACCTCCTACGAGCAGTACTTC,CASRLERGTSYEQYF
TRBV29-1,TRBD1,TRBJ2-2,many,TGCAGCGTTGAAGAAGGGGGGACAGGGCTCGCCGGGGAGCTGTTTTTT,CSVEEGGTGLAGELFF
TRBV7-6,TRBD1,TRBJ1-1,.,TGTGCCAGCAGCTTATGGGCCATAGGACAGGGGGTCATGAACACTGAAGCTTTCTTT,CASSLWAIGQGVMNTEAFF